This TCR beta chain was captured by sequencing in a study of blood T cell repertoires in COVID-19. On the study more broadly: Acute and convalescent COVID-19 specimens originated in the United States, Italy and Spain. Sample material is recorded as cDNA or gDNA derived from T cells, B-cell-depleted T cells, or PBMCs.

With V trimmed by 3 bases and J by 17 bases, 8 bases remained unmatched. Germline V CDR1 and CDR2: SGHNT, YENEEA. This CDR3 has 12 amino acids. Per the study methods: Reference gene primer amplification yielded estimated nucleated cell counts. Clones were read by immunoSEQ multiplex PCR, and TCRdb kept only the in-frame ones, dropping some. D and trimming come from the DNA, and the V and J calls and clone size come from that table. The sample contains about 82,000 clones, around four fifths of which appear only once. In this sample, this clone turned up once. The chain has TRBV11-3 and TRBJ1-4; 8 nucleotides line up with TRBD1. Sequences were obtained from peripheral blood. This TCR was recovered from a woman aged 60 to 75 with acute or convalescent COVID-19. As DNA, the CDR3 is TGTGCCAGCAGCTTGTCGGACAGGGCTCCATTTTTT. Its protein product is CASSLSDRAPFF. Drawing the rest from reference TRBV11-3 and TRBJ1-4, the complete variable domain is EAGVVQSPRYKIIEKKQPVAFWCNPISGHNTLYWYLQNLGQGPELLIRYENEEAVDDSQLPKDRFSAERLKGVDSTLKIQPAELGDSAVYLCASSLSDRAPFFGSGTQLSVL.